A single sample gave rise to the 10 T cell receptor beta chains below, sequenced in a study of CD8+ T cells in alopecia areata. Extraction of RNA preceded its reverse transcription into cDNA, which served as the sequencing template. Some clones are missing from TCRdb's copy, which holds only in-frame ones; the method was immunoSEQ multiplex PCR. The sample lists around 300,000 clones, 45% to 70% occurring once. Treatment indicated: oral pan-JAK inhibitor, 5-10 mg twice daily. The material was CD4+ T cells sorted from blood, obtained around week 54, from a patient treated with tofacitinib. These receptors all come from a human donor with alopecia areata.

J is TRBJ1-5 and V is TRBV7-9; D gene ambiguous. The V gene lost 2 bases and the J gene lost 9 bases, with 14 bases spanning the gap. Germline CDR1 and CDR2: SEHNR and FQNEAQ (reference sequence). CDR3 length: 14 residues. Here the CDR3 reads CASSLNDPKGPQHF. The CDR3 DNA sequence: TGTGCCAGCAGCTTAAATGACCCCAAGGGGCCCCAGCATTTT.

The J gene is TRBJ2-3, the V gene TRBV25-1; 9 positions match TRBD1. The V gene end was trimmed by 3 bases and the J gene end by 3 bases; junction bases not matched to a gene: 10. The germline V gene has CDR1 MGHDK and CDR2 SYGVNS. The CDR3 is made up of 17 amino acids. CDR3 bases: TGTGCCAGCAGTGAGGCCACCGGGACAGGGAAGACAGATACGCAGTATTTT. Its protein is CASSEATGTGKTDTQYF.

V and J are TRBV4-1 and TRBJ2-7; a weak D match, TRBD2 (6 bases). The CDR3 covers 15 residues. V was trimmed by 0 bases and J by 2 bases, leaving 11 bases between them. Germline V gives CDR1 MGHRA, CDR2 YSYEKL. CDR3 nucleotides: TGCGCCAGCAGCCAAGAAGGAGGGCCGACCTACGAGCAGTACTTC. This encodes CASSQEGGPTYEQYF.

The table lists this clone with a few counts. V usage is TRBV9 and J usage is TRBJ2-5; TRBD1 aligns across 8 bases. Trimming removed 0 bases from V and 5 bases from J; junction bases left unmatched: 6. The CDR3 loop spans 15 amino acids. Germline V CDR1 and CDR2: SGDLS, YYNGEE. CDR3 in amino acids: CASSVGGQGRETQYF. In DNA form, the CDR3 reads TGTGCCAGCAGCGTAGGAGGACAGGGTCGGGAGACCCAGTACTTC. Based on the CDR3 plus reference TRBV9 and TRBJ2-5, the full variable domain is DSGVTQTPKHLITATGQRVTLRCSPRSGDLSVYWYQQSLDQGLQFLIQYYNGEERAKGNILERFSAQQFPDLHSELNLSSLELGDSALYFCASSVGGQGRETQYFGPGTRLLVL.

The genes are TRBV30 and TRBJ1-1, with a tentative D call TRBD1 (5 bases). CDR1 and CDR2 from the germline V gene are GTSNPN and SVGIG (reference sequence). This CDR3 has 12 residues. V dropped 8 bases and J dropped 0 bases, with 10 bases sitting between them. CDR3 DNA sequence: TGTGCCGGGGGTCGGCTGAACACTGAAGCTTTCTTT. This translates into CAGGRLNTEAFF.

Details on this clone: In the same sample, other DNA sequences code for this CDR3. The chain couples TRBV29-1 to TRBJ1-2, with unresolved D. Trimming stripped 4 bases from V and 0 bases from J, with 6 bases between. The germline gives CDR1 SQVTM, CDR2 ANQGSEA. The CDR3 spans 12 residues. The CDR3 region is CSVVRTNYGYTF. CDR3 nucleotide sequence: TGCAGCGTTGTCCGGACTAACTATGGCTACACCTTC. Variable domain in full (rest from reference TRBV29-1 and TRBJ1-2): SAVISQKPSRDICQRGTSLTIQCQVDSQVTMMFWYRQQPGQSLTLIATANQGSEATYESGFVIDKFPISRPNLTFSTLTVSNMSPEDSSIYLCSVVRTNYGYTFGSGTRLTVV.

As DNA, the CDR3 is TGTGCCAGCAGTGTATCAACACCCGCTATTAACTATGGCTACACCTTC. As protein: CASSVSTPAINYGYTF. V is TRBV25-1 and J is TRBJ1-2; D is undetermined. This CDR3 has 16 residues. Germline CDR1 reads MGHDK; CDR2 reads SYGVNS. V dropped 4 bases and J dropped 1 base, with 16 bases sitting between them.

The rearrangement uses TRBV19 and TRBJ2-2; 12 bases are a match to TRBD1. In germline, CDR1 is LNHDA, CDR2 SQIVND (reference sequence). CDR3 size: 15 residues. The V segment lost 9 bases and the J segment 5 bases; nucleotides outside the gene matches: 7. The CDR3 DNA follows: TGTGCCAGCGCCCCGGGACAGGGGGCGACCGGGGAGCTGTTTTTT. Residues: CASAPGQGATGELFF. Complete variable domain (other parts from reference TRBV19 and TRBJ2-2): DGGITQSPKYLFRKEGQNVTLSCEQNLNHDAMYWYRQDPGQGLRLIYYSQIVNDFQKGDIAEGYSVSREKKESFPLTVTSAQKNPTAFYLCASAPGQGATGELFFGEGSRLTVL.

The chain couples TRBV2 to TRBJ2-7; D unclear. This CDR3 has 12 residues. Trimming removed 4 bases at V and 2 bases at J, with 6 bases between. The V gene's germline CDR1 is SNHLY and CDR2 FYNNEI. The DNA of the CDR3 is TGTGCCAGCAGTGTAAACACCTACGAGCAGTACTTC. Protein: CASSVNTYEQYF.

The rearrangement joins TRBV6-5 to TRBJ2-4; possibly TRBD2 for D (5 bases). V was clipped by 2 bases and J by 3 bases, with 8 bases between them. CDR3 length: 14 amino acids. Germline V gives CDR1 MNHEY, CDR2 SVGAGI. CDR3 DNA: TGTGCCAGCAGTTACGAGGGTGGCAAAAACATTCAGTACTTC. It specifies CASSYEGGKNIQYF.